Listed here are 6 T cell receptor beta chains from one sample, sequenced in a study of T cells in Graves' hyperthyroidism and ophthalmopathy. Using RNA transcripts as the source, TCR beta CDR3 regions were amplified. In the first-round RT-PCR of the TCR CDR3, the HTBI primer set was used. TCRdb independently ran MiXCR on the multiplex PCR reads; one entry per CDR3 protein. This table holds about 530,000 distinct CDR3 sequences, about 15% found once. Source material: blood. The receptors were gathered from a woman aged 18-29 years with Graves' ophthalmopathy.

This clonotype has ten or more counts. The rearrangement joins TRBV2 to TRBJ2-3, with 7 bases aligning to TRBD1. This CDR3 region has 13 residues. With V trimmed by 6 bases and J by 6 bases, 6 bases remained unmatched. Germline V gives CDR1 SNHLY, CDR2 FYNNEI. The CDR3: CASRPGTADTQYF. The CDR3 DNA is TGTGCCAGCAGACCCGGGACAGCCGATACGCAGTATTTT.

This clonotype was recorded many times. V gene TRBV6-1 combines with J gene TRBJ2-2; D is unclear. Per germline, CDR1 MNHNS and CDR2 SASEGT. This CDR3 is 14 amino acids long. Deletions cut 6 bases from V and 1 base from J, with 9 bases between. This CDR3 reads CASSSDRNTGELFF. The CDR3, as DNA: TGTGCCAGCAGCTCCGATAGGAACACCGGGGAGCTGTTTTTT.

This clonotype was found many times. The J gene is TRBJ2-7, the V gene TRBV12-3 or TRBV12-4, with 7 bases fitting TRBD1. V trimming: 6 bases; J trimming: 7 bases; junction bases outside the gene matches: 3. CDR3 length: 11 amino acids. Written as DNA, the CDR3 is TGTGCCAGCAGACAGGGGCAGGAGCAGTACTTC. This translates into CASRQGQEQYF.

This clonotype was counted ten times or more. The CDR3 loop reads CASSDLGFAEAFF. The CDR3 DNA reads as TGTGCCAGCAGTGATTTAGGGTTCGCTGAAGCTTTCTTT. The chain joins TRBV6-1 to TRBJ1-1; D uncertain. CDR3 length equals 13 residues. CDR1 and CDR2 from the germline V gene are MNHNS and SASEGT. V was shortened by 3 bases and J by 6 bases, with 11 bases between the two germline ends.

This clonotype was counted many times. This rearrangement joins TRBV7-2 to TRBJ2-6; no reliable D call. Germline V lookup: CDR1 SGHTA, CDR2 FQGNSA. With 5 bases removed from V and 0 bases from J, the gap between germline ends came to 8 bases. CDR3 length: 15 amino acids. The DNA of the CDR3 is TGTGCCAGCAGCCTCAGTTACTCTGGGGCCAACGTCCTGACTTTC. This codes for CASSLSYSGANVLTF.

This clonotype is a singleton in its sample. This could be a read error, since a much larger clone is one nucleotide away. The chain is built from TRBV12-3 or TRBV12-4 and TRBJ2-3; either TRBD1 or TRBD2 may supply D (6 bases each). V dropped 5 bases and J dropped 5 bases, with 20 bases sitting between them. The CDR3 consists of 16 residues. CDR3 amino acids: CASSPPWGAQGDTQYF. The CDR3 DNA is TGTGCCAGCAGTCCACCGTGGGGGGCCCAAGGAGATACGCAGTATTTT.